This is a list of T cell receptor beta chains from one sample in a study of blood T cells in healthy people across ages. TCRdb re-called the 5' RACE reads through MiXCR, storing one row per CDR3 protein. The table lists some 1,800,000 distinct CDR3 sequences, about two fifths of them singletons. Input material: blood. Source of these receptors: a human donor in good health. Each CDR3 is given with its conserved first and last residue. D genes are given only for firm matches. Size values are once, few and many counts, or a class for expanded clones, and some rows have none.

J	V	size	D	DNA	CDR3
TRBJ1-6	TRBV4-1	few	.	TGCGCCAGCAGCCAAGTACCGCCCGGACAGTATTCACCCCTCCACTTT	CASSQVPPGQYSPLHF
TRBJ2-1	TRBV6-1	few	TRBD1	TGTGCCAGCAGTGCACAGGGGAGACATGAGCAGTTCTTC	CASSAQGRHEQFF
TRBJ1-1	TRBV13	few	.	TGTGCCAGCAGCACACAGGGCATTGAAGCTTTCTTT	CASSTQGIEAFF
TRBJ1-1	TRBV5-1	.	TRBD1	TGCGCCAGCAGCTTGGCCAGGGGGCGGGCTGAAGCTTTCTTT	CASSLARGRAEAFF
TRBJ2-7	TRBV9	.	.	TGTGCCAGCAGCGAGCGAGGGGACTTAACCTACGAGCAGTACTTC	CASSERGDLTYEQYF
TRBJ2-5	TRBV7-2	.	.	TGTGCCAGCAGCTTGGGGGGTCTATGGGGAGAGACCCAGTACTTC	CASSLGGLWGETQYF
TRBJ2-4	TRBV7-2	few	.	TGTGCCAGCAGCCCCCCTGGGACCATAGCCAAAAACATTCAGTACTTC	CASSPPGTIAKNIQYF
TRBJ1-1	TRBV7-9	few	.	TGTGCCAGCAGCCAGTGGAACCGGGAAGCTTTCTTT	CASSQWNREAFF
TRBJ2-1	TRBV12-3/TRBV12-4	.	TRBD2	TGTGCCAGCAGTTTTGGAGCGGGGGAGTCCTACAATGAGCAGTTCTTC	CASSFGAGESYNEQFF
TRBJ1-1	TRBV2	.	.	TGTGCCAGCAGGGGGGTCCCGGGCACTGAAGCTTTCTTT	CASRGVPGTEAFF
TRBJ2-7	TRBV7-2	few	.	TGTGCCAGCAGCTTAGTCGACGGATCCTACGAGCAGTACTTC	CASSLVDGSYEQYF
TRBJ2-1	TRBV20-1	.	.	TGCAGTGCGCCTCCCCAGACTAGCTCCTACAATGAGCAGTTCTTC	CSAPPQTSSYNEQFF
TRBJ1-6	TRBV12-3/TRBV12-4	few	.	TGTGCCAGCAGTTTAGCTAGTACCCAGGGATGGAATTCACCCCTCCACTTT	CASSLASTQGWNSPLHF
TRBJ2-1	TRBV9	.	.	TGTGCCAGCAGCCCAGCGCCCCTTGGAATTAAAGACAATGAGCAGTTCTTC	CASSPAPLGIKDNEQFF
TRBJ2-1	TRBV5-1	.	.	TGCGCCAGTTTAGAATGGACAGGACTAGGTGTGCGTCAGTTCTTC	CASLEWTGLGVRQFF
TRBJ2-7	TRBV6-1	.	.	TGTGCCACTACCTTGGTCCTTTTCTACGAGCAGTACTTC	CATTLVLFYEQYF
TRBJ1-1	TRBV7-2	.	.	TGTGCCAGCAGGATGGACGGCCGGAGAGCTTTCTTT	CASRMDGRRAFF
TRBJ2-3	TRBV18	few	.	TGTGCCAGCTCACACCGGGACACCGGGGGCACGCAGTATTTT	CASSHRDTGGTQYF
TRBJ2-1	TRBV7-8	.	TRBD2	TGTGCCAGCAGCGGGACTAGCGGGAGCTCTAATGGGCAGTTCTTC	CASSGTSGSSNGQFF
TRBJ2-7	TRBV7-2	once	TRBD2	TGTGCCAGCAGCCTGAGCGGGGCGAGTCGCGAGCAGTACTTC	CASSLSGASREQYF
TRBJ1-2	TRBV5-1	.	TRBD1	TGCGCCAGCACACGACAGGGGGACGGACTCGACTATGGCTACACCTTC	CASTRQGDGLDYGYTF
TRBJ1-2	TRBV25-1	.	TRBD1	TGTGCCAGCAGTGAACCTGCCGGGACAGGGGACTACACCTTC	CASSEPAGTGDYTF
TRBJ1-2	TRBV27	.	.	TGTGCCAGCAGCCCTACTGTAGGTGGGGGAGGCTACACCTTC	CASSPTVGGGGYTF